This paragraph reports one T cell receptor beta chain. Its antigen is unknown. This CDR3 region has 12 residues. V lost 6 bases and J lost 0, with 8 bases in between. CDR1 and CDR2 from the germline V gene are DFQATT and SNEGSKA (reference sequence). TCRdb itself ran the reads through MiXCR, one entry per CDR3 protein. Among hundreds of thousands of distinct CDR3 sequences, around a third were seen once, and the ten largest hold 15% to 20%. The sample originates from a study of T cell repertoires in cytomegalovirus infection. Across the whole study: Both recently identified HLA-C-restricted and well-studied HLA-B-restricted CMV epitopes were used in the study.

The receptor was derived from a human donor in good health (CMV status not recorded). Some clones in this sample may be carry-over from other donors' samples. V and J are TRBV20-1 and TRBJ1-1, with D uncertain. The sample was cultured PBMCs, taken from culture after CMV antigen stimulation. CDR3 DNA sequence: TGCAGTGCAACTGATTTGAACACTGAAGCTTTCTTT. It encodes CSATDLNTEAFF.